These 21 T cell receptor beta chains were sequenced from one sample in a study of blood T cell repertoires in COVID-19. Libraries were prepared by immunoSEQ multiplex PCR; TCRdb keeps only in-frame clonotypes and omits some of them. The table records roughly 23,000 clones, 90% of them present only once. The material sequenced was peripheral blood. Receptors were obtained from a man aged 70-80 years with acute or convalescent COVID-19.

This chain connects TRBV6-6 to TRBJ2-3, with 9 bases identical to TRBD2. The CDR3 consists of 14 residues. CDR1 MNHNY and CDR2 SVGAGI come from the germline V gene (reference sequence). With V trimmed by 6 bases and J by 3 bases, 4 bases remained unmatched. The CDR3 is CASRASGETDTQYF. CDR3 sequence (DNA): TGTGCCAGCAGGGCTAGCGGGGAAACAGATACGCAGTATTTT.

V is TRBV29-1 and J is TRBJ2-1, with 9 bases fitting TRBD2. CDR1 SQVTM and CDR2 ANQGSEA come from the germline V gene. CDR3 length equals 14 residues. V shed 0 bases, J shed 13 bases, and the junction held 10 bases outside the gene matches. The CDR3 DNA follows: TGCAGCGTTGAAGATCCGAGCGGGGGGAGTAATCAGTTCTTC. Protein: CSVEDPSGGSNQFF.

This rearrangement joins TRBV10-3 to TRBJ1-1; weak D call: TRBD1 (5 bases). The germline V and J ends were trimmed by 7 bases and 7 bases, with 16 bases remaining between them. Germline V gene lookup returns CDR1 ENHRY and CDR2 SYGVKD. This CDR3 is built from 13 residues. In DNA, the CDR3 is TGTGCCATCATGGCAGGGCCAATCTATGAAGCTTTCTTT. It specifies CAIMAGPIYEAFF.

J is TRBJ1-5 and V is TRBV24-1; no firm D call. Germline loops: CDR1 KGHDR, CDR2 SFDVKD. The CDR3 totals 14 residues. Trimming cost V 9 bases and J 0 bases, with 11 bases left between them. The CDR3 loop is CATSGVNSNQPQHF. The DNA for the CDR3 is TGTGCCACCTCCGGGGTTAATAGCAATCAGCCCCAGCATTTT.

The chain's CDR3 is CASSSGPGADTQYF. Written as DNA, the CDR3 is TGCGCCAGCAGCAGTGGCCCAGGGGCAGATACGCAGTATTTT. This chain uses TRBV5-1 with TRBJ2-3, with TRBD1 as a possible D gene (6 bases). Germline V CDR1 and CDR2: SGHRS, YFSETQ. V lost 4 bases and J 4 bases, leaving 13 bases between the germline ends. The CDR3 spans 14 residues.

V usage is TRBV6-5 and J usage is TRBJ1-5, with D possibly being TRBD1 (6 bases). This CDR3 contains 14 residues. In germline, CDR1 is MNHEY, CDR2 SVGAGI. Trimming pared 8 bases from V and 9 bases from J, leaving 20 bases between. DNA of the CDR3: TGTGCCAGCGCGGCAGGGGCCACACGGTCGCCCCAGCATTTT. Its protein is CASAAGATRSPQHF.

This rearrangement joins TRBV5-1 to TRBJ2-3; 10 nucleotides align to TRBD1. CDR1 is SGHRS and CDR2 is YFSETQ in the germline V gene. This CDR3 region has 15 residues. V dropped 4 bases and J dropped 1; count of bases not matched to a gene: 3. CDR3 sequence: CASSVGTGGTDTQYF. In DNA form, the CDR3 reads TGCGCCAGCAGCGTCGGGACAGGGGGCACAGATACGCAGTATTTT. The whole variable domain, remainder taken from reference TRBV5-1 and TRBJ2-3, is KAGVTQTPRYLIKTRGQQVTLSCSPISGHRSVSWYQQTPGQGLQFLFEYFSETQRNKGNFPGRFSGRQFSNSRSEMNVSTLELGDSALYLCASSVGTGGTDTQYFGPGTRLTVL.

The chain has TRBV2 and TRBJ1-1, with TRBD1 as a possible D gene (5 bases). This CDR3 has 11 residues. Germline CDR1 and CDR2: SNHLY and FYNNEI. The germline V and J ends were trimmed by 7 bases and 8 bases, with 11 bases remaining between them. The CDR3 sequence: CASIPGLEAFF. Written as DNA, the CDR3 is TGTGCCAGCATTCCGGGACTAGAAGCTTTCTTT. The whole variable domain, filled in from reference TRBV2 and TRBJ1-1, reads EPEVTQTPSHQVTQMGQEVILRCVPISNHLYFYWYRQILGQKVEFLVSFYNNEISEKSEIFDDQFSVERPDGSNFTLKIRSTKLEDSAMYFCASIPGLEAFFGQGTRLTVV.

The rearrangement joins TRBV4-1 to TRBJ1-5; D is uncertain. The V end lost 6 bases, the J end lost 0 bases, and 18 bases lay between the germline ends. Per the germline V gene, CDR1 is MGHRA and CDR2 is YSYEKL. The CDR3 has 17 residues. CDR3: CASSPGLIRHSNQPQHF. CDR3 nucleotides: TGCGCCAGCAGTCCCGGACTGATTCGACATAGCAATCAGCCCCAGCATTTT.

The chain combines TRBV4-1 with TRBJ1-4, with D possibly matching TRBD1 (6 bases). V was pared by 1 base and J by 8 bases, with 20 bases between. This CDR3 spans 17 amino acids. Germline V gives CDR1 MGHRA, CDR2 YSYEKL. CDR3 region: CASSQVGTRGRKEKLFF. CDR3 DNA: TGCGCCAGCAGCCAAGTGGGGACACGGGGAAGAAAAGAAAAACTGTTTTTT.

This chain joins TRBV19 and TRBJ1-6; TRBD1 agrees at 7 bases. Germline CDR1 reads LNHDA; CDR2 reads SQIVND (reference sequence). The length of the CDR3 is 16 residues. J was trimmed by 9 bases and V by 0 bases; bases with no gene match: 8. Here the CDR3 reads CASSIEGQTGASPLHF. The CDR3 DNA reads as TGTGCCAGTAGTATAGAAGGCCAAACAGGGGCTTCACCCCTCCACTTT.

The table lists this clone with a few counts. The rearrangement uses TRBV19 and TRBJ1-1, with 9 bases identical to TRBD1. The length of the CDR3 is 17 residues. V lost 5 bases to trimming and J lost 4 bases; unmatched junction nucleotides: 14. Germline CDR1 and CDR2: LNHDA and SQIVND (reference sequence). CDR3 region: CASSHRGQGGWGTEAFF. DNA of the CDR3: TGTGCCAGTAGTCATCGGGGACAGGGTGGTTGGGGCACTGAAGCTTTCTTT.

This sequence joins TRBV18 and TRBJ2-7; 8 bases line up with TRBD1. The CDR3 consists of 14 residues. The germline V gene encodes CDR1 KGHSH and CDR2 LQKENI. Germline trimming cut 2 bases from V and 3 bases from J; bases unmatched to any gene: 3. The CDR3 is CASSPGQGLYEQYF. CDR3 DNA sequence: TGTGCCAGCTCACCAGGACAGGGTCTCTACGAGCAGTACTTC.

The rearrangement joins TRBV28 to TRBJ2-2, with a weak D call TRBD2 (5 bases). V dropped 3 bases and J dropped 4 bases, with 15 bases sitting between them. Germline CDR1 is MDHEN and CDR2 is SYDVKM. This CDR3 is 16 amino acids long. The CDR3 region has the DNA TGTGCCAGCAGTTTCGGTAGCGTGGCGACCACCGGGGAGCTGTTTTTT. This encodes CASSFGSVATTGELFF.

V usage is TRBV4-1 and J usage is TRBJ2-2; D may be TRBD2 (5 bases). Germline V gives CDR1 MGHRA, CDR2 YSYEKL. The CDR3 totals 14 residues. Between the trimmed V and J ends, which lost 0 bases and 6 bases, there was a span of 8 bases. For the CDR3, the DNA is TGCGCCAGCAGCCAAGAAGGACTGGCCGGGGAGCTGTTTTTT. Translation gives CASSQEGLAGELFF.

The chain has TRBV5-1 and TRBJ2-3; D might be TRBD2 (5 bases). V was clipped by 1 base and J by 2 bases, with 14 bases between them. The CDR3 runs 16 residues. Germline values: CDR1 SGHRS, CDR2 YFSETQ. As DNA, the CDR3 is TGCGCCAGCAGCTTGCTCCGGGAACCACCCACAGATACGCAGTATTTT. It yields the protein CASSLLREPPTDTQYF.

The chain carries TRBV7-2 and TRBJ1-2; D unresolved. Between the trimmed V and J ends, which lost 4 bases and 4 bases, there was a span of 22 bases. CDR3 length equals 17 residues. Germline CDR1 reads SGHTA; CDR2 reads FQGNSA. The CDR3 DNA sequence: TGTGCCAGCAGCTCTCCAAGCGGGCAGGCCCTTTTCTATGGCTACACCTTC. Protein sequence: CASSSPSGQALFYGYTF.

CDR3 residues: CASSLTGTGTYEQYF. CDR3 nucleotide sequence: TGCGCCAGCAGCTTGACCGGGACAGGTACCTACGAGCAGTACTTC. The V gene is TRBV5-1, the J gene TRBJ2-7; 8 bases agree with TRBD1. The CDR3 extends over 15 amino acids. Germline values: CDR1 SGHRS, CDR2 YFSETQ. Losses at the gene ends were 1 base for V and 2 bases for J; bases not matched to a gene: 5. Supplemented by reference TRBV5-1 and TRBJ2-7, the full variable domain reads KAGVTQTPRYLIKTRGQQVTLSCSPISGHRSVSWYQQTPGQGLQFLFEYFSETQRNKGNFPGRFSGRQFSNSRSEMNVSTLELGDSALYLCASSLTGTGTYEQYFGPGTRLTVT.

The chain is built from TRBV18 and TRBJ1-6; 7 nucleotides agree with TRBD1. The germline V gene has CDR1 KGHSH and CDR2 LQKENI. The CDR3 contains 15 residues. Trimming removed 6 bases from V and 8 bases from J; junction bases left unmatched: 10. The CDR3 DNA follows: TGTGCCAGCTCGCGGGACAGACCTATGGATTCACCCCTCCACTTT. Protein product: CASSRDRPMDSPLHF.

The V call is TRBV5-4, the J call TRBJ2-1; 10 nucleotides line up with TRBD2. Germline CDR1 reads SGHNT; CDR2 reads YYREEE (reference sequence). The CDR3 is 16 amino acids. V gave up 6 bases and J gave up 2 bases; unmatched junction bases: 8. For the CDR3, the DNA is TGTGCCAGCACAAGGGGAACTAGCGGGACCTACAATGAGCAGTTCTTC. This translates into CASTRGTSGTYNEQFF.

The V and J genes are TRBV18 and TRBJ2-2, with 7 positions matching TRBD1. Germline CDR1 is KGHSH and CDR2 is LQKENI. With V trimmed by 1 base and J by 6 bases, 5 bases remained unmatched. The CDR3 covers 15 residues. This CDR3 is CASSPLSQGAGELFF. The CDR3 nucleotides read TGTGCCAGCTCACCACTTTCGCAGGGGGCCGGGGAGCTGTTTTTT.